This TCR beta chain came from a study of cytomegalovirus exposure and HLA in healthy donors. With respect to this clone: Its antigen is currently unknown.

PCR amplification relied on 60 Vbeta primers (plus 13 Jbeta primers). The assay was immunoSEQ multiplex PCR, and TCRdb's table has in-frame clones only and misses some. The table has 74,000 or so clones, over 70% seen once. Per the germline V gene, CDR1 is SGHNT and CDR2 is YYREEE (reference sequence). This CDR3 is built from 14 residues. Trimming took off 4 bases at V and 0 bases at J, with 9 bases between the two ends. Study-wide results and caveats: Most TCR sequences showed up rarely, but some public TCRs showed up in many donors. The authors later found TCR association rates varying by HLA locus, with DRB1 most and HLA-C fewest.

The chain has TRBV5-4 and TRBJ2-3, with TRBD2 as a possible D gene (5 bases). This clonotype was sampled from a man in his fifties or sixties in good health and CMV-seropositive. The material sequenced was PBMCs. DNA of the CDR3: TGTGCCAGCAGCCCACTAGGCAGCACAGATACGCAGTATTTT. This sequence encodes CASSPLGSTDTQYF.